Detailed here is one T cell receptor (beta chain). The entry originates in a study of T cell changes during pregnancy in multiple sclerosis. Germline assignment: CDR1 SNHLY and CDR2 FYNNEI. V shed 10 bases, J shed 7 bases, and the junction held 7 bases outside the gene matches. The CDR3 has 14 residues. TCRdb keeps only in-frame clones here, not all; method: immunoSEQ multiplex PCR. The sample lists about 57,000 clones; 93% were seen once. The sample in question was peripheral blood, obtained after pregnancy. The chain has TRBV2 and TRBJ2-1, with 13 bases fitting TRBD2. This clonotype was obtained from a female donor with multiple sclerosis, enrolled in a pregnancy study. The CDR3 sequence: CATGGLAGRNEQFF. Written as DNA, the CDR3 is TGTGCCACCGGGGGACTAGCGGGAAGAAATGAGCAGTTCTTC. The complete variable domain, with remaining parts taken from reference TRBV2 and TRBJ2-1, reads EPEVTQTPSHQVTQMGQEVILRCVPISNHLYFYWYRQILGQKVEFLVSFYNNEISEKSEIFDDQFSVERPDGSNFTLKIRSTKLEDSAMYFCATGGLAGRNEQFFGPGTRLTVL.